This T cell receptor (beta chain) was identified during a study of Graves' ophthalmopathy and Graves' hyperthyroidism. Findings of the study overall: With a specificity of around 76% and a sensitivity of about 71%, the model predicted ophthalmopathy progression. Detection in blood was also observed for most expanded thyroid clonotypes above 0.001 frequency.

Turning to this clonotype: Its target is unknown.

Using RNA transcripts, the TCR beta CDR3 regions were amplified. First-round RT-PCR employed HTBI primers, with a second-round multiplex PCR after it. TCRdb ran MiXCR on the multiplex PCR reads and lists one entry per CDR3 protein. The repertoire holds roughly 160,000 distinct CDR3 sequences, with 39% as singletons. CDR3 length equals 13 residues. Germline loops: CDR1 MNHEY, CDR2 SVGAGI. With 7 bases clipped from V and 13 bases from J, the junction kept 10 bases outside the gene matches. The origin of this receptor is a man aged 30 to 45 with Graves' ophthalmopathy. The specimen was peripheral blood. The gene calls are TRBV6-5 and TRBJ1-6; TRBD1 matches 7 bases. CDR3: CASMGSRGWPLHF. DNA for the CDR3: TGTGCCAGCATGGGCAGCAGGGGGTGGCCCCTCCACTTT.